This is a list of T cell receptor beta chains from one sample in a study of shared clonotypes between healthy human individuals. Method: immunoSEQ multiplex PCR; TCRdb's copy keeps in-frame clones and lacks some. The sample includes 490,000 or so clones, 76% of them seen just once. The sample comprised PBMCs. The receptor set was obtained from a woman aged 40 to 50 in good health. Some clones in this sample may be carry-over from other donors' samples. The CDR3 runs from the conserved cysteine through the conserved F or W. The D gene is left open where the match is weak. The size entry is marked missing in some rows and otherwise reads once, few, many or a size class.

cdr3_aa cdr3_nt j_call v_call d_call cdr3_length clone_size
CASSLVDEQFF TGTGCCAGCAGCTTGGTCGATGAGCAGTTCTTC TRBJ2-1 TRBV5-6 . 11 .
CASSQVAGGVTEAFF TGTGCCAGTAGCCAAGTGGCGGGAGGGGTCACTGAAGCTTTCTTT TRBJ1-1 TRBV19 . 15 .
CASSLQSSGSVGSYNEQFF TGTGCCAGCAGCTTACAGTCTAGCGGATCAGTTGGCTCCTACAATGAGCAGTTCTTC TRBJ2-1 TRBV13 TRBD2 19 .
CASSLSGTGPYEQYF TGTGCCAGCAGCTTGTCCGGGACAGGACCCTACGAGCAGTACTTC TRBJ2-7 TRBV11-3 TRBD1 15 .
CASSLGRPDSNQPQHF TGTGCCAGCAGCTTAGGTCGACCCGATAGCAATCAGCCCCAGCATTTT TRBJ1-5 TRBV7-8 . 16 .
CASSQVRDRRLNYGYTF TGCGCCAGCAGCCAAGTCCGGGACAGGAGGTTAAACTATGGCTACACCTTC TRBJ1-2 TRBV4-1 TRBD1 17 .
CASSKTGLSEQYF TGTGCCAGCAGCAAGACAGGGTTGAGCGAGCAGTACTTC TRBJ2-7 TRBV5-6 TRBD1 13 .
CAWSVRRAGEETQYF TGTGCCTGGAGTGTACGTCGGGCGGGCGAAGAGACCCAGTACTTC TRBJ2-5 TRBV30 . 15 .
CASSRGTGGANVLTF TGTGCCAGCAGCCGAGGGACGGGAGGGGCCAACGTCCTGACTTTC TRBJ2-6 TRBV7-3 . 15 .
CAWSRPGTSYRTRYQETQYF TGTGCCTGGAGCAGACCTGGGACGTCTTATCGTACCCGGTACCAAGAGACCCAGTACTTC TRBJ2-5 TRBV30 . 20 few
CASSGSNQPQHF TGTGCCAGTAGCGGGAGCAATCAGCCCCAGCATTTT TRBJ1-5 TRBV19 . 12 once
CASSTTGGSGANVLTF TGTGCCAGTAGTACGACAGGGGGCTCTGGGGCCAACGTCCTGACTTTC TRBJ2-6 TRBV19 TRBD1 16 .
CASSPTGLAGEQYF TGTGCCAGCAGCCCGACAGGACTAGCGGGTGAGCAGTACTTC TRBJ2-7 TRBV5-5 TRBD2 14 .
CASSFADSDSGANVLTF TGTGCCAGCAGCTTTGCTGATTCCGACTCTGGGGCCAACGTCCTGACTTTC TRBJ2-6 TRBV7-9 . 17 .
CASSQDQGGANEKLFF TGCGCCAGCAGCCAAGATCAGGGGGGGGCTAATGAAAAACTGTTTTTT TRBJ1-4 TRBV4-3 TRBD1 16 few
CASSILAGETYEQYF TGTGCCAGTAGTATCTTAGCGGGAGAGACCTACGAGCAGTACTTC TRBJ2-7 TRBV19 TRBD2 15 .